This record looks at one T cell receptor (beta chain) sequence and its context. This clonotype turned up a few times. The antigen it binds to is not known. No base qualities exist here, and no much larger clone lies one base off it. Receptor libraries were prepared by RT-PCR. These reads were obtained on an Illumina HiSeq 2500. TCRdb reprocessing: public reads trimmed at Q25 with fastp, clones called with MiXCR, in-frame beta chains kept. Identical CDR3 protein sequences are pooled into one entry, listed with their most common genes and DNA. A total of under 500,000 distinct CDR3 sequences appear in this sample, 11% of them only once. Of the sample, roughly 12% is held by the ten largest clones. This entry belongs to a study of response to subunit inactivated influenza vaccine (dated by TCRdb to 2017 to 2018). For the wider study: To follow how T cells responded to a trivalent subunit inactivated influenza vaccine, the researchers relied on deep quantitative profiling of the T cell receptor repertoire. Summary of the overall study and its limitations: According to the authors, only a limited number of new T cells may be recruited by each seasonal influenza vaccination.

Based on the germline V gene, the CDR1 and CDR2 sequences are MDHEN and SYDVKM. Including the terminal cysteine and phenylalanine, the CDR3 comprises 14 residues. Only the CDR3 DNA is retained, 42 bases long and in frame from the first base. V and J lose 5 bases and 1 base, and a span of 11 bases separates them. Interpreted using the paper, the time point label stands for: around 42 days after influenza vaccine administration. The receptor's source is a man over 45 who received an inactivated influenza vaccine. Donor details come from another sample of the same person, matched by shared clones. The sample in question was PBMCs from blood, obtained more than 35 days after vaccination. Recombination joined TRBV28 with TRBJ2-5; a tentative D match to TRBD1 spans 6 bases. The CDR3 protein: CASSPWDTQETQYF. The nucleotides read TGTGCCAGCAGTCCCTGGGACACCCAAGAGACCCAGTACTTC.